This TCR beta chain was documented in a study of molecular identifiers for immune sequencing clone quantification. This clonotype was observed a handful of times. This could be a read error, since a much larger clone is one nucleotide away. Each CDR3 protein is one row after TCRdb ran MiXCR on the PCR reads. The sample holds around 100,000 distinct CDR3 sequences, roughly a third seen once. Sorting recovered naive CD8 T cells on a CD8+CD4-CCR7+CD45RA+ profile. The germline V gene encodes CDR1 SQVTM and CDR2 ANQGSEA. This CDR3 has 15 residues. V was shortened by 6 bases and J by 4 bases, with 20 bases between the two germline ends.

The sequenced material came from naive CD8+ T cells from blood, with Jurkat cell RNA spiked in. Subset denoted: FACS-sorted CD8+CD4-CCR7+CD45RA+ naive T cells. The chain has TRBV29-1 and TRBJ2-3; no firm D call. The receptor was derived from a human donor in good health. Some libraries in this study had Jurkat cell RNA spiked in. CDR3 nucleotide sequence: TGCAGCGTCGCAGGCCGGGCCATCCTCCCAGATACGCAGTATTTT. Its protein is CSVAGRAILPDTQYF.